This T cell receptor beta chain was obtained from a study of T cell responses to AZD1222 COVID-19 vaccine. The CDR3 covers 12 residues. The germline gives CDR1 SGHVS, CDR2 FNYEAQ. The V end lost 1 base, the J end lost 5 bases, and 6 bases lay between the germline ends. Clones were sequenced by immunoSEQ multiplex PCR, and TCRdb holds only the in-frame ones, with some missing. The sample includes about 120,000 clones, about 90% of them seen just once. For this clone: Antigen specificity is unknown.

Study observations and caveats: Recipients of AZD1222 seropositive at baseline numbered only 6 or 7. Rises in breadth and depth of Spike-specific TCRs came after two AZD1222 doses. Females made up more of the donors, who were largely white British, and clonal diversity may have come out too low. Along spike, vaccine-associated CD4 TCRs were found throughout, with dominance at 160-218 and 743-854.

This material consisted of peripheral blood, taken 28 days after the second AZD1222 dose. V is TRBV7-6 and J is TRBJ2-7, with D unresolved. The clonotype originates from an adult who received the AZD1222 COVID-19 vaccine. The CDR3 here is CASSLDTHEQYF. CDR3 DNA sequence: TGTGCCAGCAGCTTAGATACCCACGAGCAGTACTTC.